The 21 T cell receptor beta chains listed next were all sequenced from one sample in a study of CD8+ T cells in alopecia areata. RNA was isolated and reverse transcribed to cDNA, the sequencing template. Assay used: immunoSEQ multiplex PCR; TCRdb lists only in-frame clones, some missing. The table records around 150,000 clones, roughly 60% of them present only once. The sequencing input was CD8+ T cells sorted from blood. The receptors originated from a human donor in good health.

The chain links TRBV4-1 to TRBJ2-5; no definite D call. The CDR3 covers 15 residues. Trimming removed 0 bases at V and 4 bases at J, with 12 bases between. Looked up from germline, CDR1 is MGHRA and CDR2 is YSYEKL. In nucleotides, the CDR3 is TGCGCCAGCAGCCAAGATGGAAGCGATCGAGAGACCCAGTACTTC. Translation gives CASSQDGSDRETQYF.

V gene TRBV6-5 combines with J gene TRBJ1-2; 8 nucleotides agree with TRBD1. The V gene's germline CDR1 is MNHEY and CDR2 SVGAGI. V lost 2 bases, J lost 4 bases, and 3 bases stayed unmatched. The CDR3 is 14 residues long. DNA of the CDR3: TGTGCCAGCAGTTACCGACAGGGGAGCTATGGCTACACCTTC. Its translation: CASSYRQGSYGYTF.

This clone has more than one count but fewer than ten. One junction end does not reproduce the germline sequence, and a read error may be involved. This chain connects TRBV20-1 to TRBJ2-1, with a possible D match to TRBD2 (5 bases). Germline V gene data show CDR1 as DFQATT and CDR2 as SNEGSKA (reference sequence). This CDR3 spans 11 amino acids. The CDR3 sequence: CSATGLRGWVF. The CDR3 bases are TGCAGTGCTACCGGGCTACGCGGGTGGGTCTTC.

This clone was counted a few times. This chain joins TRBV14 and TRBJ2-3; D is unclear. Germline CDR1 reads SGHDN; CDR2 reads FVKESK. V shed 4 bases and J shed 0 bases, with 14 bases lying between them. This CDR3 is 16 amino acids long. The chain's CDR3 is CASSPLWYSSTDTQYF. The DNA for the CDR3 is TGTGCCAGCAGCCCCTTATGGTACAGTAGCACAGATACGCAGTATTTT.

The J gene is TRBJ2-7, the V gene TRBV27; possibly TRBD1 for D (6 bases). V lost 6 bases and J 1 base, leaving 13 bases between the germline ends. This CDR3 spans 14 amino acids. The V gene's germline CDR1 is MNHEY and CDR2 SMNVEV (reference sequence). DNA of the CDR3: TGTGCCAGCAGCCGATTGGGACAATCCTACGAGCAGTACTTC. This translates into CASSRLGQSYEQYF.

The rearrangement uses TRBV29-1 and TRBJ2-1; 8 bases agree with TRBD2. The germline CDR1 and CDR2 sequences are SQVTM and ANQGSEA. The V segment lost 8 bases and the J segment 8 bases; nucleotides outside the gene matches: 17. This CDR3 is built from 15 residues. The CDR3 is CSFVKAGARKDEQFF. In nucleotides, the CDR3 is TGCAGCTTTGTTAAAGCGGGAGCAAGAAAAGATGAGCAGTTCTTC.

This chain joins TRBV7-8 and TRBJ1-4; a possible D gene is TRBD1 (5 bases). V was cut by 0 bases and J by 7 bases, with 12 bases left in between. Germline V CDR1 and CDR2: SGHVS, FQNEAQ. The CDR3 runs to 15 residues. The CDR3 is CASSLAGTWTEKLFF. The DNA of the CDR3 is TGTGCCAGCAGCTTAGCCGGGACGTGGACTGAAAAACTGTTTTTT.

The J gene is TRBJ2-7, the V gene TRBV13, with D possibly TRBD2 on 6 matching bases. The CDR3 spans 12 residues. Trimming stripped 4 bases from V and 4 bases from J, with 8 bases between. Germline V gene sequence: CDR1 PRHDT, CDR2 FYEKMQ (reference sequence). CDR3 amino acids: CASSSGVYEQYF. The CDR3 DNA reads TGTGCCAGCAGCTCGGGAGTATACGAGCAGTACTTC.

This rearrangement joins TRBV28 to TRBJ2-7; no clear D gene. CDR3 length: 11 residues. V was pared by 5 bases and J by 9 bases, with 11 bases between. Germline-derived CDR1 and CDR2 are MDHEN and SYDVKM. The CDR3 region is CASSPGMVQYF. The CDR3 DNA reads TGTGCCAGCAGTCCTGGGATGGTGCAGTACTTC.

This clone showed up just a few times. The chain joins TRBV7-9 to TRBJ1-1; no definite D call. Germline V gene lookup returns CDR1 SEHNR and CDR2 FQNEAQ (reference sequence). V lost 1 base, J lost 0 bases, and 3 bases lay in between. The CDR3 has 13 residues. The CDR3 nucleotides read TGTGCCAGCAGCTTAGATGTGAACACTGAAGCTTTCTTT. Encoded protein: CASSLDVNTEAFF.

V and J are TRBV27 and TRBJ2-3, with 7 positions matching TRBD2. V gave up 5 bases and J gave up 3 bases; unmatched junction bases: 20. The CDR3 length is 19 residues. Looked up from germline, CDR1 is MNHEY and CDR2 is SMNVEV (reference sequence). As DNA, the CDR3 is TGTGCCAGCAGTCCTCCAGGTGGTAGCGGGCGATCGGGGACAGATACGCAGTATTTT. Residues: CASSPPGGSGRSGTDTQYF.

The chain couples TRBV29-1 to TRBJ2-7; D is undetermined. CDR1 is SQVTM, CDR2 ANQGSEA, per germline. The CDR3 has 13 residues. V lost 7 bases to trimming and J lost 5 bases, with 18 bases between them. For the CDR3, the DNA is TGCAGCGCTCATCCAGGAACTGAGGACGAGCAGTACTTC. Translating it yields CSAHPGTEDEQYF.

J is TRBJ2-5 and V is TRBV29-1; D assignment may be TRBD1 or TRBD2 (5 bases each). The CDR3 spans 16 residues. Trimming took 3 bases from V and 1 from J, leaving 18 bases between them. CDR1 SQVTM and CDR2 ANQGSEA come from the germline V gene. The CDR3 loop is CSVEMVQGEIQETQYF. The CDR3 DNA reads TGCAGCGTTGAGATGGTTCAGGGAGAGATCCAAGAGACCCAGTACTTC.

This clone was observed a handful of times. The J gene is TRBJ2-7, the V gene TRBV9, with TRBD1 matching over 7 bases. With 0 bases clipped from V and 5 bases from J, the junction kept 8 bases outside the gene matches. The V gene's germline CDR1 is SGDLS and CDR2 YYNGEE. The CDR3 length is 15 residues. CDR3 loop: CASSVGVTGNHEQYF. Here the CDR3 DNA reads TGTGCCAGCAGCGTAGGAGTGACAGGGAACCACGAGCAGTACTTC.

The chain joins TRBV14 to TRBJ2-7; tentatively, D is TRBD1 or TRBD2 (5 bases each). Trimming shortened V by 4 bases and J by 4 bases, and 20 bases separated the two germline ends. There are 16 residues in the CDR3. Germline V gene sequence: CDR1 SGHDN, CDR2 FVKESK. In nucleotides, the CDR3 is TGTGCCAGCAGCCGCGGACCGGGACCCAAGAGGTACGAGCAGTACTTC. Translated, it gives CASSRGPGPKRYEQYF.

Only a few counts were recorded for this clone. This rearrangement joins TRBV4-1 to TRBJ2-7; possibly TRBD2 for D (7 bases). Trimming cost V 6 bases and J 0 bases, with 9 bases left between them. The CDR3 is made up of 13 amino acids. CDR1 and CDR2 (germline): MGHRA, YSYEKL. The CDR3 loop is CASSRGASYEQYF. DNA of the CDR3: TGCGCCAGCAGTCGGGGGGCCTCCTACGAGCAGTACTTC.

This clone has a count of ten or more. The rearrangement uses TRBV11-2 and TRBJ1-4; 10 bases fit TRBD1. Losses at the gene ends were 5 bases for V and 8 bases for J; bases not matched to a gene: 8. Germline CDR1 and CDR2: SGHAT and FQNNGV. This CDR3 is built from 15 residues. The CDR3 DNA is TGTGCCAGCAGCACCTGGGACAGGGGAGGCGAAAAACTGTTTTTT. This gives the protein CASSTWDRGGEKLFF.

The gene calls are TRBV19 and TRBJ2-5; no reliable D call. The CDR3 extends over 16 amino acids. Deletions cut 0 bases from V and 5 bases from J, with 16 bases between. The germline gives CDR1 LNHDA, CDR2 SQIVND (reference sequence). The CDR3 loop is CASSIDAPGREETQYF. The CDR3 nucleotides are TGTGCCAGTAGTATAGATGCCCCTGGACGAGAGGAGACCCAGTACTTC.

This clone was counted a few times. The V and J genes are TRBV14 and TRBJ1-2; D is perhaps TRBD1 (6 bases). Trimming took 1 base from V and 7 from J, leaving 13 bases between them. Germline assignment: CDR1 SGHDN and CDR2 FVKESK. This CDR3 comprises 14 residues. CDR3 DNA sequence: TGTGCCAGCAGCCAAGTCCAGGGGTCGTTTGGCTACACCTTC. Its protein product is CASSQVQGSFGYTF. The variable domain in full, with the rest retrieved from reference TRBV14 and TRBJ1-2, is EAGVTQFPSHSVIEKGQTVTLRCDPISGHDNLYWYRRVMGKEIKFLLHFVKESKQDESGMPNNRFLAERTGGTYSTLKVQPAELEDSGVYFCASSQVQGSFGYTFGSGTRLTVV.

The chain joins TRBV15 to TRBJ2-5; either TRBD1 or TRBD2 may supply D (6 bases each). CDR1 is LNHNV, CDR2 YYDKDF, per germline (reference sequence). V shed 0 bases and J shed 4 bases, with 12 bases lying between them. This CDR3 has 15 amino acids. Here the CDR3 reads CATSREGGAGETQYF. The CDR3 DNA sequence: TGTGCCACCAGCAGAGAAGGGGGAGCGGGAGAGACCCAGTACTTC.

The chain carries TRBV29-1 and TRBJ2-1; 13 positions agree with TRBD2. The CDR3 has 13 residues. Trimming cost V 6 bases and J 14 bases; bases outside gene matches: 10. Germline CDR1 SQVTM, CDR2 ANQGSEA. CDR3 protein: CSVHGTSGVGKFF. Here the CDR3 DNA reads TGCAGCGTCCACGGGACTAGCGGGGTCGGGAAGTTCTTC.